This TCR beta chain was recovered during a study of blood T cell repertoires in COVID-19. Study as a whole: Acute and convalescent COVID-19 samples came from the United States, Italy and Spain. From T cells, B-cell-depleted T cells, or PBMCs came the material, which was cDNA or gDNA.

Libraries were prepared by immunoSEQ multiplex PCR; TCRdb keeps only in-frame clonotypes and omits some of them. The sample holds 150,000 to 200,000 clones, about 90% seen once. Germline V lookup: CDR1 LNHDA, CDR2 SQIVND (reference sequence). V was pared by 8 bases and J by 6 bases, with 12 bases of the junction left unmatched. The CDR3 is 15 residues long. In Seattle, patients joined the study during active infection and were tracked longitudinally. This sequence originates from a man aged 30 to 39 with COVID-19, enrolled during active disease. The V gene is TRBV19, the J gene TRBJ1-2; 10 bases fit TRBD1. Sequenced material: peripheral blood. Written as DNA, the CDR3 is TGTGCCAGTTTGGACCCGGGACAGGGGTATAATGGCTACACCTTC. Encoded protein: CASLDPGQGYNGYTF.